This T cell receptor beta chain was documented in a study of blood T cell repertoires in COVID-19. Study context: COVID-19 samples from acute and convalescent phases originated in the United States, Italy and Spain.

Sequenced by immunoSEQ multiplex PCR; TCRdb stores in-frame clones only, minus some. The repertoire holds approximately 350,000 clones, with about 89% as singletons. Enrolled during active infection, Seattle patients were then followed longitudinally. This CDR3 region has 13 residues. V was cut by 6 bases and J by 13 bases, with 21 bases left in between. The chain uses TRBV12-3 or TRBV12-4 and TRBJ1-1; D is possibly TRBD1 (5 bases). Sequencing was carried out using peripheral blood. The source of this sequence is a woman in her twenties or thirties with COVID-19, enrolled during active disease. In DNA, the CDR3 is TGTGCCAGCAGCAAAAAGGCACTGCTAAGGGGTTTCTTT. Translated: CASSKKALLRGFF.